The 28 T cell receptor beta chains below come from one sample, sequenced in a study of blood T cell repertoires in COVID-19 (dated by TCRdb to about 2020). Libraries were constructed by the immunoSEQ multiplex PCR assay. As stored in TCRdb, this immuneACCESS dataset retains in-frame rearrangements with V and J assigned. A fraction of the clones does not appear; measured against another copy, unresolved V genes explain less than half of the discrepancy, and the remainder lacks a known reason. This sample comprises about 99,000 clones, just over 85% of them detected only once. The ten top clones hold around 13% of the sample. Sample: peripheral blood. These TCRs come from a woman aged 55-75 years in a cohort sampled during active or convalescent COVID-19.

CDR3 residues: CASSYGQGFGNEKLFF. The DNA of the CDR3 is TGCGCCAGCAGCTATGGACAGGGGTTTGGTAATGAAAAACTGTTTTTT. The chain uses TRBV5-1 and TRBJ1-4, with 9 bases fitting TRBD1. Trimming cost V 3 bases and J 4 bases; bases outside gene matches: 7. Germline V gene lookup returns CDR1 SGHRS and CDR2 YFSETQ. The CDR3 runs to 16 residues.

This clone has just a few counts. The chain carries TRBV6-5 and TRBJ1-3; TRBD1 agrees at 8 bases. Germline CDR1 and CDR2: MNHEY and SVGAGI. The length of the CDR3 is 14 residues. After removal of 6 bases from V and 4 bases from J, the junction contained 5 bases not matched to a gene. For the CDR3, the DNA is TGTGCCAGCAGGCGGCCAGGGGGCGGAAACACCATATATTTT. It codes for CASRRPGGGNTIYF.

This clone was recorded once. The CDR3 reads CASSLSGGRNEQYF. CDR3 nucleotide sequence: TGTGCCAGCAGTTTATCGGGGGGGCGGAACGAGCAGTACTTC. The chain joins TRBV27 to TRBJ2-7; tentatively, D is TRBD2 (7 bases). V gave up 0 bases and J gave up 5 bases, with 11 bases separating them. CDR3 size: 14 residues. CDR1 and CDR2 (germline): MNHEY, SMNVEV (reference sequence).

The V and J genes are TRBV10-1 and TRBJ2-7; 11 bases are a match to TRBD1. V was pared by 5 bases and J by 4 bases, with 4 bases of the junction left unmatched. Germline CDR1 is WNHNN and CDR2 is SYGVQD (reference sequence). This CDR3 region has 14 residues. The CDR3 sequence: CASSTGTGGYEQYF. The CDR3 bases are TGCGCCAGCAGTACCGGGACAGGGGGATACGAGCAGTACTTC.

The CDR3 sequence is CASRSGDVKLFF. The CDR3 coding sequence is TGTGCCAGCAGATCGGGGGATGTAAAACTGTTTTTT. The J gene is TRBJ1-4, the V gene TRBV6-6; a weak D match, TRBD1 (5 bases). V was pared by 6 bases and J by 10 bases, with 12 bases between. Looked up from germline, CDR1 is MNHNY and CDR2 is SVGAGI (reference sequence). The CDR3 runs 12 residues.

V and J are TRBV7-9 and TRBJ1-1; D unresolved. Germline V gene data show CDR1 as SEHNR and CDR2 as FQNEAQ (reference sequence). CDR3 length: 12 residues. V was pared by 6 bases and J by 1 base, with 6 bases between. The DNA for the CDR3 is TGTGCCAGCAGAAAACAGAACACTGAAGCTTTCTTT. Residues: CASRKQNTEAFF.

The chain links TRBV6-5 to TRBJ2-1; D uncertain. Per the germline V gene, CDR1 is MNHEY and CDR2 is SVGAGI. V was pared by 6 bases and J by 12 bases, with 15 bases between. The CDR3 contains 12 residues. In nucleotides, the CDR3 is TGTGCCAGCAGCCGATCCGGAGCGTGGCAGTTCTTC. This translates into CASSRSGAWQFF.

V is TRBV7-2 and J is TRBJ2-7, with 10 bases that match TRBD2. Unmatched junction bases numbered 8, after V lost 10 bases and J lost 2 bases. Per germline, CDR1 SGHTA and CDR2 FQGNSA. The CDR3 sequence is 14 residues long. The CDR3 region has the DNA TGTGCCATCGGGTCAGCGGGGGGGGCCTACGAGCAGTACTTC. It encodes CAIGSAGGAYEQYF.

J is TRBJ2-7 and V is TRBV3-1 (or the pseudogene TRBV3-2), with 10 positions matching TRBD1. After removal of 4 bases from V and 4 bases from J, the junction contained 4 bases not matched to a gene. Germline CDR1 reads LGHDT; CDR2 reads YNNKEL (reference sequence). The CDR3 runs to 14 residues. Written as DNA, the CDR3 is TGTGCCAGCAGCCCGACAGGGGGCGAATACGAGCAGTACTTC. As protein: CASSPTGGEYEQYF.

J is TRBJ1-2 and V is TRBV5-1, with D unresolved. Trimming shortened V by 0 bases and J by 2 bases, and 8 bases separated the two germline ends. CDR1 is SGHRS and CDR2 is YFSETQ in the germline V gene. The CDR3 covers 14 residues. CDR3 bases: TGCGCCAGCAGCTTGGCCTTAGAGAACTATGGCTACACCTTC. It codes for CASSLALENYGYTF.

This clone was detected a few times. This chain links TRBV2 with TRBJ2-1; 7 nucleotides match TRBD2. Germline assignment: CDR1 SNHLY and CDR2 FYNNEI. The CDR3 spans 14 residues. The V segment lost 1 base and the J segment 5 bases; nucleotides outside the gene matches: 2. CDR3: CASSEGTRHNEQFF. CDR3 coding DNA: TGTGCCAGCAGTGAAGGGACTAGGCACAATGAGCAGTTCTTC.

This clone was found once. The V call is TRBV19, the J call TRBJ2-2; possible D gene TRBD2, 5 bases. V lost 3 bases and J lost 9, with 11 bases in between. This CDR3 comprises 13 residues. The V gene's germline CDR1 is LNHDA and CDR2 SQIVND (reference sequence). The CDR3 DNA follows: TGTGCCAGTAGTATCACTAGTGTAAGGGAGCTGTTTTTT. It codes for CASSITSVRELFF.

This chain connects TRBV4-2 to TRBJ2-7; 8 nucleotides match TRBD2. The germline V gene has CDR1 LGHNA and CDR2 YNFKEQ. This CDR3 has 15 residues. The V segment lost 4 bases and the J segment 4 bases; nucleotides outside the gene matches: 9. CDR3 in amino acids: CASSPQSSGSYEQYF. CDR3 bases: TGTGCCAGCAGCCCCCAGAGCAGCGGGAGTTACGAGCAGTACTTC.

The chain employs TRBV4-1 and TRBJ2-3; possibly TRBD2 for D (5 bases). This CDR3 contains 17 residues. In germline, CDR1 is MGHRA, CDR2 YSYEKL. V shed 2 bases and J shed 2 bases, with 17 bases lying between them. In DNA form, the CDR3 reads TGCGCCAGCAGCCAATTATTGGAGGTTTTCATCACAGATACGCAGTATTTT. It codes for CASSQLLEVFITDTQYF.

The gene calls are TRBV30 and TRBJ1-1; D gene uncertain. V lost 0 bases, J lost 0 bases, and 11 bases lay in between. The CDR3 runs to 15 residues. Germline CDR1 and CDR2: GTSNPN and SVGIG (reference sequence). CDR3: CAWSVRGHLNTEAFF. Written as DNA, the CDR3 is TGTGCCTGGAGTGTACGCGGTCATCTGAACACTGAAGCTTTCTTT.

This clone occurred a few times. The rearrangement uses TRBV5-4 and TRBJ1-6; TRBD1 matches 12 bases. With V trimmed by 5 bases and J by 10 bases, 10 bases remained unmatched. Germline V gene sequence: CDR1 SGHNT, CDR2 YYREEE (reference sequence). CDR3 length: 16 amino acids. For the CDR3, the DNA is TGTGCCAGCAGGCCCGGGACAGGGGGCGGCTGGTCACCCCTCCACTTT. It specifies CASRPGTGGGWSPLHF. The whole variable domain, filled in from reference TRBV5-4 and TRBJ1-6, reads ETGVTQSPTHLIKTRGQQVTLRCSSQSGHNTVSWYQQALGQGPQFIFQYYREEENGRGNFPPRFSGLQFPNYSSELNVNALELDDSALYLCASRPGTGGGWSPLHFGNGTRLTVT.

The CDR3 here is CASSYTGPGANVLTF. CDR3 nucleotide sequence: TGTGCCAGTAGTTATACAGGCCCTGGGGCCAACGTCCTGACTTTC. The J gene is TRBJ2-6, the V gene TRBV19; possible D gene TRBD1, 5 bases. Germline V gene lookup returns CDR1 LNHDA and CDR2 SQIVND (reference sequence). Trimming cost V 5 bases and J 2 bases, with 10 bases left between them. CDR3 length: 15 residues.

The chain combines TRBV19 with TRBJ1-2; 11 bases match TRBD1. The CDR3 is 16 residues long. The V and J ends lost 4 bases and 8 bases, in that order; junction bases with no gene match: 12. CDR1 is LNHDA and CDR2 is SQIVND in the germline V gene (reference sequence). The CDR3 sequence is CASSRTRTGGAIGYTF. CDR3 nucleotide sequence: TGTGCCAGTAGTAGAACCCGGACAGGGGGCGCGATCGGCTACACCTTC.

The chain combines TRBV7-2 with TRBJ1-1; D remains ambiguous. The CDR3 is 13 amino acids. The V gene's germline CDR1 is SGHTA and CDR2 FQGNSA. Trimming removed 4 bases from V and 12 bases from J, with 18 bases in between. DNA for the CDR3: TGTGCCAGCAGCTCCGTCGCAGGCCCCCTTTCTTTCTTT. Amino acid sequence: CASSSVAGPLSFF.

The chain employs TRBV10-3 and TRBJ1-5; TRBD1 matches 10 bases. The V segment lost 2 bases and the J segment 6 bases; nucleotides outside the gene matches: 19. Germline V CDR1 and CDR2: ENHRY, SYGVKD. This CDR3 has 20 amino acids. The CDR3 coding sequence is TGTGCCATCAGTGAGAGTTCCCTTCCGGGACAGGGGAAATCGGGTCAGCCCCAGCATTTT. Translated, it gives CAISESSLPGQGKSGQPQHF.

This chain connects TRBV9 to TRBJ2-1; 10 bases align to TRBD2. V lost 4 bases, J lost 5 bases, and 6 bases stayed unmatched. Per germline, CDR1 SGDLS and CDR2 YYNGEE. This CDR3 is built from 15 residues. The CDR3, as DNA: TGTGCCAGCAGCCCTAGCGGGGGCCGGGACAATGAGCAGTTCTTC. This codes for CASSPSGGRDNEQFF.

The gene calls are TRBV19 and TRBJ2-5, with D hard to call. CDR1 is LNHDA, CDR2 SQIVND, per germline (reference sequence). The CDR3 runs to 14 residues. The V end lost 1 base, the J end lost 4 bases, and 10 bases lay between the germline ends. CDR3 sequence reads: CASSIGLLGETQYF. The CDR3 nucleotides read TGTGCCAGTAGTATAGGGCTGCTAGGAGAGACCCAGTACTTC.

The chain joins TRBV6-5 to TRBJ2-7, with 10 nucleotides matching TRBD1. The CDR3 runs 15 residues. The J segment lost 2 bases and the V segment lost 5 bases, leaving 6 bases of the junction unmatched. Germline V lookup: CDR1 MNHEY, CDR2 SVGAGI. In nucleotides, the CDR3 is TGTGCCAGCAGTCGACGGGACAGGGGTCCCTACGAGCAGTACTTC. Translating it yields CASSRRDRGPYEQYF.

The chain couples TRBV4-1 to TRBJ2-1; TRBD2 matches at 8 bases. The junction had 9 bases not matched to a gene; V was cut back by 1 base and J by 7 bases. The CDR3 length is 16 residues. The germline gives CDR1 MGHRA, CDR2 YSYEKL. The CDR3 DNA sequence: TGCGCCAGCAGCCAAGCCACGGGACTAGGATGGAATGAGCAGTTCTTC. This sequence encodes CASSQATGLGWNEQFF.

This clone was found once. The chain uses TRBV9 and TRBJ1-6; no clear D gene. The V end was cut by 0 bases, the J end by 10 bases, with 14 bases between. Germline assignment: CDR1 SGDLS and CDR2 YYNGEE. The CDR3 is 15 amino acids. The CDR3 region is CASSVGLGRNSPLHF. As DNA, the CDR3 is TGTGCCAGCAGCGTAGGTTTAGGGAGAAACTCACCCCTCCACTTT. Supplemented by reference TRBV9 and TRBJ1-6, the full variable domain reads DSGVTQTPKHLITATGQRVTLRCSPRSGDLSVYWYQQSLDQGLQFLIQYYNGEERAKGNILERFSAQQFPDLHSELNLSSLELGDSALYFCASSVGLGRNSPLHFGNGTRLTVT.

The CDR3 nucleotides are TGTGCCAGCAGCCAAAGCCGACAGGGGGCTAATGAAAAACTGTTTTTT. Its protein product is CASSQSRQGANEKLFF. The gene calls are TRBV4-2 and TRBJ1-4, with TRBD1 identical over 9 bases. Germline values: CDR1 LGHNA, CDR2 YNFKEQ. The V gene end was trimmed by 2 bases and the J gene end by 3 bases; junction bases not matched to a gene: 4. The CDR3 covers 16 residues.

CDR3 in amino acids: CASSKGHGTEAFF. CDR3 DNA: TGTGCCAGTAGTAAGGGACACGGCACTGAAGCTTTCTTT. The chain couples TRBV19 to TRBJ1-1; tentative D call: TRBD1 (6 bases). The CDR3 loop spans 13 amino acids. CDR1 and CDR2 (germline): LNHDA, SQIVND (reference sequence). The germline V and J ends were trimmed by 4 bases and 4 bases, with 10 bases remaining between them.

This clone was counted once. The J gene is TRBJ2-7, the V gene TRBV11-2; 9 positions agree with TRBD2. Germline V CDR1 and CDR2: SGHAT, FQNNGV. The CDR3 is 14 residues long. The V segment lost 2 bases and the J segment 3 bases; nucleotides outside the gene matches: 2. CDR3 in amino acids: CASSLQRGVYEQYF. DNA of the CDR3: TGTGCCAGCAGCTTACAGCGGGGGGTCTACGAGCAGTACTTC. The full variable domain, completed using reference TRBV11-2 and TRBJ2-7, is EAGVAQSPRYKIIEKRQSVAFWCNPISGHATLYWYQQILGQGPKLLIQFQNNGVVDDSQLPKDRFSAERLKGVDSTLKIQPAKLEDSAVYLCASSLQRGVYEQYFGPGTRLTVT.